The present TCR beta chain was sequenced within a study of T cell clonotyping in hematopoietic cell transplantation. Clones were read by immunoSEQ multiplex PCR, and TCRdb kept only the in-frame ones, dropping some. The sample consists of 15,000 to 20,000 clones, around 77% of them appearing once. The CDR3 length is 17 residues. The junction had 11 bases not matched to a gene; V was cut back by 5 bases and J by 4 bases. CDR1 and CDR2 from the germline V gene are LNHDA and SQIVND (reference sequence). Noted time point: recipient sample about 28 days before transplant, after cytoreduction. Blood collection times were about day -28 and days 30, 100, 180 posttransplant. On this clone itself: Its target is unknown.

Study results and caveats: Cells were unsorted, so CD4 and CD8 contributions were not separated. After transplant, recipient diversity fell while pathologically expanded clonotypes grew through day 180. At the given depth, recipient repertoires were over 97% de novo clonotypes.

The chain joins TRBV19 to TRBJ2-1; TRBD2 matches at 10 bases. The TCR sequence derives from a man aged 55 to 70 with acute myeloid leukemia. Some clones in this sample may be carry-over from other donors' samples. The sequencing here drew on peripheral blood mononuclear cells, taken before stem cell transplant. CDR3 residues: CASSRLYGTSVYNEQFF. CDR3 nucleotide sequence: TGTGCCAGTAGTCGGCTTTACGGGACTAGCGTGTACAATGAGCAGTTCTTC.